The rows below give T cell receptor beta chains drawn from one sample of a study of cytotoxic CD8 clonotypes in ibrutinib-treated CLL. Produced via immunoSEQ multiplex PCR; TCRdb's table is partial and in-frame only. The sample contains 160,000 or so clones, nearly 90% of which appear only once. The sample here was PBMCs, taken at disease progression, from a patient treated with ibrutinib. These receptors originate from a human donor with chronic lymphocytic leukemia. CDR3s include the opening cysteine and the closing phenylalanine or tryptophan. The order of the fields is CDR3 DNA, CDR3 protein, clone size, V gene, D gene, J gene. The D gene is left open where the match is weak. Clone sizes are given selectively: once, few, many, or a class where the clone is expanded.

CDR3 DNA: TGTGCCAGCAGCTTGGATTTGGCGGGAGGGACAGATACGCAGTATTTT
CDR3 protein: CASSLDLAGGTDTQYF
clone size: NA
V gene: TRBV5-4
D gene: TRBD2
J gene: TRBJ2-3

CDR3 DNA: TGCAGCGTTGGCCCAACAGGGGACGTTAACTATGGCTACACCTTC
CDR3 protein: CSVGPTGDVNYGYTF
clone size: NA
V gene: TRBV29-1
D gene: TRBD1
J gene: TRBJ1-2

CDR3 DNA: TGTGCCAGCATCCCGGGACTAGCGGGTCAACCCTACGAGCAGTACTTC
CDR3 protein: CASIPGLAGQPYEQYF
clone size: NA
V gene: TRBV28
D gene: TRBD2
J gene: TRBJ2-7

CDR3 DNA: TGCGCCAGCAGCCAAGTGACAGGGACCCCCTACGAGCAGTACTTC
CDR3 protein: CASSQVTGTPYEQYF
clone size: NA
V gene: TRBV4-1
D gene: TRBD1
J gene: TRBJ2-7

CDR3 DNA: TGTGCCAGCCAATCGGCAGGGGAAATACTTGAAGCTTTCTTT
CDR3 protein: CASQSAGEILEAFF
clone size: NA
V gene: TRBV6-5
D gene: NA
J gene: TRBJ1-1

CDR3 DNA: TGCGCCAGCAGCTTGGAAACCCTCTCCTACGAGCAGTACTTC
CDR3 protein: CASSLETLSYEQYF
clone size: NA
V gene: TRBV5-1
D gene: NA
J gene: TRBJ2-7

CDR3 DNA: TGTGCCAGCAGCCAAGATCGGCCGAACACCGGGGAGCTGTTTTTT
CDR3 protein: CASSQDRPNTGELFF
clone size: NA
V gene: TRBV4-2
D gene: NA
J gene: TRBJ2-2

CDR3 DNA: TGCGCCAGCAGCCCCCTCCCAGCGTCCTACGAGCAGTACTTC
CDR3 protein: CASSPLPASYEQYF
clone size: NA
V gene: TRBV4-1
D gene: NA
J gene: TRBJ2-7

CDR3 DNA: TGTGCCAGTAGGATTATTCATACCGGGACAGGGAATCGTCGGAACACCGGGGAGCTGTTTTTT
CDR3 protein: CASRIIHTGTGNRRNTGELFF
clone size: NA
V gene: TRBV19
D gene: TRBD1
J gene: TRBJ2-2

CDR3 DNA: TGTGCCAGCAGCTTAGCGTTTTCCCTCCGCTCTGGAAACACCATATATTTT
CDR3 protein: CASSLAFSLRSGNTIYF
clone size: NA
V gene: TRBV7-2
D gene: NA
J gene: TRBJ1-3

CDR3 DNA: TGTGCCAGCAGACACGAAACCGGGGAGCTGTTTTTT
CDR3 protein: CASRHETGELFF
clone size: NA
V gene: TRBV6-6
D gene: NA
J gene: TRBJ2-2

CDR3 DNA: TGTGCCAGCAGGGCCGGGACAGAGATCTATGGCTACACCTTC
CDR3 protein: CASRAGTEIYGYTF
clone size: few
V gene: TRBV27
D gene: TRBD1
J gene: TRBJ1-2

CDR3 DNA: TGTGCCAGCAGCTTTCTCCCTCAAGAGACCCAGTACTTC
CDR3 protein: CASSFLPQETQYF
clone size: NA
V gene: TRBV7-9
D gene: NA
J gene: TRBJ2-5